The present T cell receptor (beta chain) was sequenced within a study of siplizumab effects on memory and regulatory T cells. Sequencing was performed with immunoSEQ multiplex PCR; in TCRdb, only in-frame clones are kept and a portion is missing. This repertoire shows about 100,000 clones, about 90% found once; its top ten account for 0.65% to 0.8%. From germline, CDR1 is MNHEY and CDR2 SMNVEV (reference sequence). The CDR3 totals 14 residues. The V and J ends lost 6 bases and 6 bases, in that order; junction bases with no gene match: 8. The specimen sequenced was Tregs sorted from blood. The genes are TRBV27 and TRBJ2-7; 10 bases map to TRBD2. The sequence was obtained from a human donor in good health. CDR3: CASRPGTSVGEQYF. The CDR3 region has the DNA TGTGCCAGCAGACCCGGGACTAGCGTTGGCGAGCAGTACTTC.